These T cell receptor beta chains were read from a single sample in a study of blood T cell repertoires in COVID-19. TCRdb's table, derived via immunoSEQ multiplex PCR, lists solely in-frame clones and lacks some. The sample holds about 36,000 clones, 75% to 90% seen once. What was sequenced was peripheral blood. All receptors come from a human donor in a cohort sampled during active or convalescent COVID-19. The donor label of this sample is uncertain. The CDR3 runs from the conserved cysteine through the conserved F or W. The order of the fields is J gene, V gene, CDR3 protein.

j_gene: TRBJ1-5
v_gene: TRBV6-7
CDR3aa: CASSYGAQPQHF

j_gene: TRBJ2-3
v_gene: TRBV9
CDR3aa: CASSPRTGASTDTQYF

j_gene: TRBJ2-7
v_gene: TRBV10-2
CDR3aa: CARPRDRVYEQYF

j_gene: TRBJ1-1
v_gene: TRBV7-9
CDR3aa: CASSSQGNAEAFF

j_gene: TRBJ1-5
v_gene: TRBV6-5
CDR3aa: CASSYQGTQPQHF

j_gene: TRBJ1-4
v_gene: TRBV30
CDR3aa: CAWSPGLDGEKLFF

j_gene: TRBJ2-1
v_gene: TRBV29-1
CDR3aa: CSVEAVSAGNEQFF

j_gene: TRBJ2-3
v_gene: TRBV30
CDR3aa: CAWSPSGRADTQYF

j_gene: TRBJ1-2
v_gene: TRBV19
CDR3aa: CASSIDPGGNYGYTF

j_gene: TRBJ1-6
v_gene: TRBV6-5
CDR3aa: CASSSPLGANSPLHF

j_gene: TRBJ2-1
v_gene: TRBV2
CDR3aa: CASRWDRGGNEQFF

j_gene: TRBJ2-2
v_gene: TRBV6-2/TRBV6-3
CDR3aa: CASSKTGGGTGELFF

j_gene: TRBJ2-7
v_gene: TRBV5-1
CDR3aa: CASSLGAGEEQYF

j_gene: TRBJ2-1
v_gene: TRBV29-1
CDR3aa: CSGKDRGGYNEQFF

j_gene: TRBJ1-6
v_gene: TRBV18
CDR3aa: CASSPGDSPLHF

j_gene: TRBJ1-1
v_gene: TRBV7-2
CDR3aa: CASSFTRTSPEAFF

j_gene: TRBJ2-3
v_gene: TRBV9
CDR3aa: CASSVAGSFADTQYF

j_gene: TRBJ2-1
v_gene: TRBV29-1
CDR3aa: CSAERVYNEQFF

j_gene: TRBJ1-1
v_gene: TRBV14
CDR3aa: CASSPQGYTEAFF

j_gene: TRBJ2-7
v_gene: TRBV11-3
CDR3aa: CASSLARSSYEQYF

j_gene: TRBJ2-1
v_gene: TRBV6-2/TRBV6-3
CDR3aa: CASSSEALAYNEQFF

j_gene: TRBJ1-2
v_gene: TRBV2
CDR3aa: CASSEGAVPYGYTF

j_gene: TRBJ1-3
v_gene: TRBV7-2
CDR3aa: CASGQGTGNTIYF

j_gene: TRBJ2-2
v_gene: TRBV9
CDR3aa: CASSVVAGAGELFF